Sequencing of this TCR beta chain was carried out in a study of blood T cell repertoires in COVID-19 (TCRdb year 2020). Turning to the overall study: Samples covering the acute and convalescent phases of COVID-19 were provided by collaborators in the United States, Italy and Spain. A freely available public database, intended as a resource for researchers studying the immune response to SARS-CoV-2, is where the repertoires were released. HLA class I and class II types, where available, came from metadata supplied by the sample provider rather than from assay-based typing. The sample metadata nearly always contained a de-identified subject ID, COVID-19 status, age in years and sex. The prospective study material was composed of cDNA or gDNA derived from T cells, B-cell-depleted T cells, or PBMCs. Deeply sampled blood TCRbeta repertoires from subjects exposed to, actively infected with, or recovered from COVID-19 were included in the dataset. Samples came from the ongoing ImmuneRACE study (first 160 participants) plus 1,254 subjects from 6 global collaborators.

Participants in the prospective study were enrolled through a virtual design, were aged about 18 to 100 years, and lived in 24 United States geographic areas. Cohort assignment in the prospective study relied on participant-reported clinical history from a screening survey and a study questionnaire. Recovered participants in ImmuneRACE Cohort 3 were defined by two consecutive negative NP/OP PCR tests, clearance by a healthcare professional, or resolution of symptoms. Mobile phlebotomists in the prospective study collected whole blood, serum and a nasopharyngeal or oropharyngeal swab from every participant. Prospective study participants could optionally give additional blood draws and questionnaires over an approximately two-month period. Before DNA extraction, blood samples from the prospective study were shipped at room temperature or frozen. Notes on this clone: The clone's antigen remains unknown. Base qualities are missing; no much larger clone stands one base away.

The cysteine opens and the phenylalanine closes a CDR3 of 12 amino acids. Only the CDR3 portion is preserved as DNA: 36 bases, with reading frame beginning at the first base. The germline ends are 12 bases apart after V is trimmed by 3 bases and J by 10 bases. Overall study results and their limits: Clinical and demographic metadata were provided uncurated, with the amount varying by source and participant.

TCRbeta CDR3 regions were amplified from genomic DNA by means of the immunoSEQ Assay, a bias-controlled multiplex PCR. As for the original processing: The number of nucleated cells in each sample was estimated by amplification of reference gene primers within the assay. Sequence reads were collapsed and filtered to measure the absolute abundance of every unique TCRbeta CDR3 rearrangement. Productive Simpson clonality was computed per sample as the square root of Simpson's diversity index over productive rearrangements. Sourced from immuneACCESS, this table was stored by TCRdb with only in-frame sequences that have V and J called. A share of the clones is absent; for the studies checked, an unresolved V gene accounts for under half, and the remainder has no known explanation. That table gives V, J and clone size, and the DNA gave D and trimming. The sample contains about 270,000 clones, approximately 90% of them found a single time. Of the sample, approximately 3% is held by the ten largest clones.

The sample was PBMCs or T cells enriched from blood (not recorded which). The chain was built from TRBV12-3 or TRBV12-4 and TRBJ1-1, with an unclear D gene assignment. The receptor's source is a woman in her 50s who had recovered from COVID-19. The CDR3 protein is CASSFPVGGAFF. The DNA is as follows: TGTGCCAGCAGTTTTCCGGTTGGAGGAGCTTTCTTT.